Described below is a single T cell receptor (beta chain) sequence and its context. Germline-derived CDR1 and CDR2 are MNHEY and SVGAGI. V was cut by 10 bases and J by 4 bases, with 17 bases left in between. This CDR3 comprises 13 residues. Study processing details: Amplification of reference gene primers provided the estimated nucleated cell counts. Measured with immunoSEQ multiplex PCR; TCRdb has only the in-frame clones, and not every one. The V and J calls and the clone size are those of that table, but D and trimming were determined from the DNA. Among about 160,000 clones, 84% were seen once, and the ten largest hold about 2%. This entry comes from a study of blood T cell repertoires in COVID-19. About the research overall: Donors in the United States, Italy and Spain gave samples during acute or convalescent COVID-19. The analysed material was cDNA or gDNA that came from T cells, B-cell-depleted T cells, or PBMCs.

This TCR derives from a man between 65 and 80 years old with acute or convalescent COVID-19. Sequencing input: peripheral blood. The rearrangement uses TRBV6-5 and TRBJ2-7, with D possibly TRBD2 on 7 matching bases. The CDR3 sequence: CATEGGAVYEQYF. In nucleotides, the CDR3 is TGTGCCACCGAGGGGGGGGCCGTGTACGAGCAGTACTTC.